The 21 T cell receptor beta chains given below trace back to one sample, sequenced in a study of T-cell reconstitution after alpha-beta-depleted transplantation in children. Preparation of the TCRbeta library used unique molecular identifiers. One entry per CDR3 protein, called by TCRdb with MiXCR from the PCR reads. The table includes about 300,000 distinct CDR3 sequences, around 9.1% detected once. Sequencing was performed on PBMCs, taken before TCRalphabeta/CD19-depleted stem cell transplant. All receptors derive from a boy in the first two years of life with acute myeloid leukemia, due to receive a stem cell transplant.

This clonotype was observed a handful of times. V usage is TRBV20-1 and J usage is TRBJ2-7; possibly TRBD1 or TRBD2 for D (5 bases each). TRBJ2-1 matches the DNA end more closely, so the J call is doubtful. The CDR3 spans 24 residues. From germline, CDR1 is DFQATT and CDR2 SNEGSKA (reference sequence). CDR3 DNA: TGCAGTGCTAGAGGTACGCTAACAGGCGGCCTTTCCTACGGAGGAGGCGGCCTTTCCTACGAGCAGTTCTTC. Protein product: CSARGTLTGGLSYGGGGLSYEQFF.

This clonotype was counted at least ten times. The V call is TRBV4-2, the J call TRBJ2-7; D is undetermined. This CDR3 region has 15 residues. The ends were cut back, 4 bases at V and 5 bases at J, with 18 bases in the middle. The germline gives CDR1 LGHNA, CDR2 YNFKEQ. Written as DNA, the CDR3 is TGTGCCAGCAGCCCCGTGGCGGTCTTGCAGGACGAGCAGTACTTC. Its protein product is CASSPVAVLQDEQYF.

Ten or more counts support this clonotype. The J gene is TRBJ1-5, the V gene TRBV2; 9 positions agree with TRBD1. CDR1 is SNHLY and CDR2 is FYNNEI in the germline V gene. V shed 5 bases and J 9 bases; nucleotides not matched to a gene: 14. The CDR3 spans 16 residues. The CDR3 DNA follows: TGTGCCAGCAGTCCTGACCGCATAACAGGGGGCTTGCCCCAGCATTTT. Its protein is CASSPDRITGGLPQHF.

This clonotype showed up many times. V and J are TRBV6-5 and TRBJ2-3, with 7 bases identical to TRBD2. Germline-derived CDR1 and CDR2 are MNHEY and SVGAGI. There are 15 residues in the CDR3. V shed 6 bases, J shed 1 base, and the junction held 7 bases outside the gene matches. The CDR3 DNA follows: TGTGCCAGCAGCCGTGGGGGGGTTGGCACAGATACGCAGTATTTT. Translation: CASSRGGVGTDTQYF.

Ten or more counts support this clonotype. The V gene is TRBV20-1, the J gene TRBJ1-4; the D is unclear. CDR1 is DFQATT, CDR2 SNEGSKA, per germline (reference sequence). The CDR3 has 14 amino acids. V lost 3 bases, J lost 5 bases, and 13 bases lay in between. The CDR3 coding sequence is TGCAGTGCTAGTGGCGGACTGATGAATGAAAAACTGTTTTTT. Encoded protein: CSASGGLMNEKLFF.

This clonotype was counted ten times or more. The chain employs TRBV6-2 or TRBV6-3 and TRBJ1-5, with 8 bases lining up with TRBD1. Per germline, CDR1 MNHEY and CDR2 SVGEGT. The CDR3 runs 15 residues. J was trimmed by 5 bases and V by 5 bases; bases with no gene match: 8. The CDR3 region has the DNA TGTGCCAGCAGTACTGACAGGGGATGGGATCAGCCCCAGCATTTT. Amino acids: CASSTDRGWDQPQHF.

This clonotype came up many times. The J gene is TRBJ1-2, the V gene TRBV29-1, with D unresolved. The CDR3 extends over 12 amino acids. V lost 3 bases and J lost 0, with 5 bases in between. CDR1 SQVTM and CDR2 ANQGSEA come from the germline V gene. The CDR3 DNA sequence: TGCAGCGTTGATGGGGCTAACTATGGCTACACCTTC. Translation: CSVDGANYGYTF.

There are many counts of this clonotype. The rearrangement uses TRBV29-1 and TRBJ2-7; D call uncertain. V shed 4 bases and J shed 2 bases, with 6 bases lying between them. The CDR3 has 11 residues. Germline V lookup: CDR1 SQVTM, CDR2 ANQGSEA. This CDR3 reads CSVGSAYEQYF. The CDR3 DNA is TGCAGCGTTGGATCGGCCTACGAGCAGTACTTC.

Concerning this clonotype itself: A much larger clone sits a single nucleotide away, making a read error possible. The rearrangement joins TRBV6-5 to TRBJ2-1, with 8 bases aligning to TRBD1. The CDR3 is 14 amino acids. Germline CDR1 is MNHEY and CDR2 is SVGAGI. The CDR3 DNA reads TGTGCCAGCAGTTACGACAGGGGCGACAATGACCAGTTCTTC. This encodes CASSYDRGDNDQFF.

This clonotype showed up just a few times. This sequence joins TRBV11-3 and TRBJ2-7; 7 positions match TRBD2. V trimming: 3 bases; J trimming: 3 bases; junction bases outside the gene matches: 5. The germline V gene encodes CDR1 SGHNT and CDR2 YENEEA. This CDR3 region has 14 residues. CDR3 protein: CASSFPAGSYEQYF. The CDR3, as DNA: TGTGCCAGCAGCTTCCCAGCGGGGAGCTACGAGCAGTACTTC.

This clonotype was seen a handful of times. The chain employs TRBV6-1 and TRBJ2-1, with 10 bases aligning to TRBD2. The CDR3 sequence is 15 residues long. The V segment lost 5 bases and the J segment 7 bases; nucleotides outside the gene matches: 8. The germline V gene encodes CDR1 MNHNS and CDR2 SASEGT. CDR3 region: CASSPPGLALNEQFF. The CDR3 DNA reads TGTGCCAGCAGTCCCCCGGGACTAGCGTTGAATGAGCAGTTCTTC.

This clonotype was detected ten times or more. The V gene is TRBV6-1, the J gene TRBJ2-2; TRBD1 agrees at 7 bases. V was pared by 6 bases and J by 5 bases, with 12 bases of the junction left unmatched. This CDR3 comprises 16 residues. The germline gives CDR1 MNHNS, CDR2 SASEGT. In nucleotides, the CDR3 is TGTGCCAGCAGGCCCCGAGGGGGCTTTGGGACCGGGGAGCTGTTTTTT. Amino acid sequence: CASRPRGGFGTGELFF.

To note about this clonotype: A clone one base away is much larger, so this may be a read error. The chain links TRBV4-3 to TRBJ1-5, with TRBD1 matching over 10 bases. The germline gives CDR1 LGHNA, CDR2 YSLEER. This CDR3 has 15 amino acids. The CDR3 is CASSHDRGPGQRQHF. Here the CDR3 DNA reads TGCGCCAGCAGCCACGACAGGGGGCCAGGTCAGCGCCAGCATTTT.

This clonotype appeared many times. The rearrangement joins TRBV9 to TRBJ2-3; TRBD2 matches at 14 bases. This CDR3 has 16 residues. V lost 3 bases and J lost 4; bases outside the gene matches: 4. Germline CDR1 reads SGDLS; CDR2 reads YYNGEE. The CDR3 loop is CASSARLAGGPDTQYF. CDR3 nucleotide sequence: TGTGCCAGCAGCGCCCGACTAGCGGGGGGGCCAGATACGCAGTATTTT.

This clonotype has at least ten counts. The chain links TRBV10-3 to TRBJ2-2, with no clear D. This CDR3 comprises 14 residues. CDR1 is ENHRY, CDR2 SYGVKD, per germline. V lost 2 bases and J 5 bases, leaving 9 bases between the germline ends. CDR3 protein: CAISEETKTGELFF. CDR3 nucleotide sequence: TGTGCCATCAGTGAGGAGACAAAGACCGGGGAGCTGTTTTTT.

V is TRBV7-2 and J is TRBJ1-6; perhaps TRBD1 as D (6 bases). This CDR3 comprises 15 residues. The germline CDR1 and CDR2 sequences are SGHTA and FQGNSA. V was cut by 3 bases and J by 10 bases, with 16 bases left in between. The CDR3 nucleotides read TGTGCCAGCAGCTTCGCAGGGGCGCAAGCATCACCCCTCCACTTT. This translates into CASSFAGAQASPLHF.

There are many counts of this clonotype. This chain joins TRBV5-1 and TRBJ2-5; 10 nucleotides agree with TRBD2. CDR3 size: 17 residues. Germline V gene sequence: CDR1 SGHRS, CDR2 YFSETQ. The V segment lost 0 bases and the J segment 0 bases; nucleotides outside the gene matches: 5. CDR3 sequence: CASSLVLAGEYQETQYF. The CDR3 region has the DNA TGCGCCAGCAGCTTGGTTCTAGCGGGAGAGTACCAAGAGACCCAGTACTTC.

This clonotype was detected a few times. V is TRBV20-1 and J is TRBJ2-7; D is undetermined. V lost 0 bases, J lost 3 bases, and 12 bases lay in between. The CDR3 covers 14 residues. The germline V gene encodes CDR1 DFQATT and CDR2 SNEGSKA (reference sequence). CDR3 DNA sequence: TGCAGTGCTAGAGATAACGCCCGATTCTACGAGCAGTACTTC. It translates to CSARDNARFYEQYF.

This clonotype was picked up many times. This chain connects TRBV7-9 to TRBJ2-3; 11 nucleotides agree with TRBD2. Germline loops: CDR1 SEHNR, CDR2 FQNEAQ (reference sequence). V shed 5 bases, J shed 4 bases, and the junction held 11 bases outside the gene matches. This CDR3 contains 17 residues. The CDR3 DNA reads as TGTGCCAGCAGCCTAATAGCGGGAGGGCCGTCCTCAGATACGCAGTATTTT. This encodes CASSLIAGGPSSDTQYF.

This clonotype has at least ten counts. The chain has TRBV20-1 and TRBJ2-7, with D possibly matching TRBD2 (5 bases). This CDR3 is built from 17 residues. Germline V gene lookup returns CDR1 DFQATT and CDR2 SNEGSKA (reference sequence). The germline V and J ends were trimmed by 5 bases and 3 bases, with 26 bases remaining between them. CDR3 region: CSAHSLPETTPFYEQYF. For the CDR3, the DNA is TGCAGTGCTCACTCTCTCCCAGAGACTACCCCCTTCTACGAGCAGTACTTC.

The sample holds many counts of this clonotype. The chain employs TRBV19 and TRBJ1-2; D uncertain. The CDR3 loop spans 13 amino acids. V was cut by 7 bases and J by 4 bases, with 13 bases left in between. The germline CDR1 and CDR2 sequences are LNHDA and SQIVND (reference sequence). CDR3 nucleotide sequence: TGTGCCAGTACACCAGGCCGTCCCTATGGCTACACCTTC. It specifies CASTPGRPYGYTF.